One and the same sample provided the 2 T cell receptor beta chains below, sequenced in a study of T cell clonality in common variable immunodeficiency. General observations from the study: Reportedly, TCR beta sequences from common variable immunodeficiency showed fewer deletions and N-nucleotide insertions.

These receptors' targets are unknown. Only in-frame clones appear in the TCRdb table, and some are missing; sequencing was by immunoSEQ multiplex PCR. The specimen gives around 13,000 clones without singletons; the ten biggest hold around 8.5%. Material for sequencing was peripheral blood mononuclear cells. The origin of the receptors is a human donor with common variable immunodeficiency.

This clone was observed a few times. The CDR3 is cut off 3 residues early in the read; its end comes from the germline J gene. The chain has TRBV19 and TRBJ2-7; 12 bases align to TRBD2. Per germline, CDR1 LNHDA and CDR2 SQIVND (reference sequence). V was clipped by 5 bases and J by 6 bases; unmatched bases: 2. This CDR3 contains 13 residues. Partial CDR3 DNA: TGTGCCAGTAGTGTGACTAGCGGGGGCGAG. Protein product: CASSVTSGGE. The CDR3 in its entirety is CASSVTSGGEQYF. Full variable domain (remainder filled in from reference TRBV19 and TRBJ2-7): DGGITQSPKYLFRKEGQNVTLSCEQNLNHDAMYWYRQDPGQGLRLIYYSQIVNDFQKGDIAEGYSVSREKKESFPLTVTSAQKNPTAFYLCASSVTSGGEQYFGPGTRLTVT.

This clone is labeled as medium-sized. Read sequence stops 3 residues before the CDR3 end, and the germline J gene provides the missing end. This chain connects TRBV5-6 to TRBJ1-2, with TRBD1 matching 9 bases. This CDR3 has 11 residues. CDR1 SGHDT and CDR2 YYEEEE come from the germline V gene. The CDR3 reads CASREQGAYTF. The DNA read from the CDR3 is TGTGCCAGTAGAGAACAGGGGGCA.